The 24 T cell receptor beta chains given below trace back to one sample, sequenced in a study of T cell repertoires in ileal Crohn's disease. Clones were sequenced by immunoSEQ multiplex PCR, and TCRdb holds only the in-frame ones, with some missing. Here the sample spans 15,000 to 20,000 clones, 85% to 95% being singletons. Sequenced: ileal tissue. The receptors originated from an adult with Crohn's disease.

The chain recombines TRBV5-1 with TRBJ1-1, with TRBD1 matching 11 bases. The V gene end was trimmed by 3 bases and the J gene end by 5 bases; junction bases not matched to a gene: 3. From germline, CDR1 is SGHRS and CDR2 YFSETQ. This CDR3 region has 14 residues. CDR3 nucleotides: TGCGCCAGCAGCTCCCGGGACAGGGGGACTGAAGCTTTCTTT. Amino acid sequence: CASSSRDRGTEAFF.

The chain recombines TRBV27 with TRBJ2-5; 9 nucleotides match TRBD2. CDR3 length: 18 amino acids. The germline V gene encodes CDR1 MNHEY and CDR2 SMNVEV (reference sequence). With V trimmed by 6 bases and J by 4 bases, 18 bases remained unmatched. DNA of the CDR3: TGTGCCAGCAGCCCGCGACGGGCGGGGGGGGCAGGGTTAGAGACCCAGTACTTC. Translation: CASSPRRAGGAGLETQYF.

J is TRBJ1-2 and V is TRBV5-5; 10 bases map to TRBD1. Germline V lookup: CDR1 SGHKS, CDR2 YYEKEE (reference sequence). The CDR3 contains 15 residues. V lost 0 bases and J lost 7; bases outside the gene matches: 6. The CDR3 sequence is CASSLVPGQGIGYTF. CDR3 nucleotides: TGTGCCAGCAGCTTGGTCCCGGGACAGGGGATTGGCTACACCTTC. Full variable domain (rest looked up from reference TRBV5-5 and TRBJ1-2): DAGVTQSPTHLIKTRGQQVTLRCSPISGHKSVSWYQQVLGQGPQFIFQYYEKEERGRGNFPDRFSARQFPNYSSELNVNALLLGDSALYLCASSLVPGQGIGYTFGSGTRLTVV.

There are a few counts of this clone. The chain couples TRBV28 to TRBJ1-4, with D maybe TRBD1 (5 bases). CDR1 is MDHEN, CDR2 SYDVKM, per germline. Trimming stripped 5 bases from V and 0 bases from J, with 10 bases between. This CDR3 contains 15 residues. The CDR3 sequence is CASSGGGATNEKLFF. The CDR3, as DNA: TGTGCCAGCAGTGGGGGGGGAGCAACTAATGAAAAACTGTTTTTT.

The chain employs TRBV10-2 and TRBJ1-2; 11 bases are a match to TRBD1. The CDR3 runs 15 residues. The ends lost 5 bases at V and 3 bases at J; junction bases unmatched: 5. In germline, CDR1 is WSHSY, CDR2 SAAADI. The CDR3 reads CASSNRTGGHYGYTF. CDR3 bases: TGCGCCAGCAGTAATCGGACAGGGGGCCACTATGGCTACACCTTC.

CDR3 bases: TGTGCCACCATACCCCGGACAGGGAACAATGAGCAGTTCTTC. Translation gives CATIPRTGNNEQFF. The V gene is TRBV11-2, the J gene TRBJ2-1, with TRBD1 matching over 8 bases. The trim removed 10 bases at V and 5 bases at J, leaving 10 bases unmatched. This CDR3 contains 14 residues. Germline CDR1 SGHAT, CDR2 FQNNGV.

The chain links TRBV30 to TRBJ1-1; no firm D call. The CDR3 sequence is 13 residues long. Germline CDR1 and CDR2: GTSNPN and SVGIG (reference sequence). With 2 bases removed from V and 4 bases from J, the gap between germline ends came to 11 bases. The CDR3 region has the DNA TGTGCCTGGAGTCGCGGGTATGGCACTGAAGCTTTCTTT. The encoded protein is CAWSRGYGTEAFF.

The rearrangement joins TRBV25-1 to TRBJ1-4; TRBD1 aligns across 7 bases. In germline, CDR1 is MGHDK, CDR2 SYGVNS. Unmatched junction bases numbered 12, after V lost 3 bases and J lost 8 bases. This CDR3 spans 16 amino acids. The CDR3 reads CASSDPRQGRGEKLFF. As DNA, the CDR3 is TGTGCCAGCAGTGACCCCCGACAGGGAAGGGGGGAAAAACTGTTTTTT.

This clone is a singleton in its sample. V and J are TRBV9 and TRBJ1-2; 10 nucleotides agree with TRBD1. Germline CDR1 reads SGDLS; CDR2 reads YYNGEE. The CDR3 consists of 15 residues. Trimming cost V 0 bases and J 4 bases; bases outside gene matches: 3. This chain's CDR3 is CASSVGQGAAYGYTF. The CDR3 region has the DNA TGTGCCAGCAGCGTAGGACAGGGGGCGGCCTATGGCTACACCTTC.

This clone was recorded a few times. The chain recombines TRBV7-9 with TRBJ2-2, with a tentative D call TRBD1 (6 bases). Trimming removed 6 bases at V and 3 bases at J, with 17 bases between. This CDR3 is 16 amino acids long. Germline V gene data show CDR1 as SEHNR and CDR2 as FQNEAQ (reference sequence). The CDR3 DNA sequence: TGTGCCAGCAGACCCCCGGGACAAAGGGACACCGGGGAGCTGTTTTTT. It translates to CASRPPGQRDTGELFF. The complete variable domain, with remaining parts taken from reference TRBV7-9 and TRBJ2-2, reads DTGVSQNPRHKITKRGQNVTFRCDPISEHNRLYWYRQTLGQGPEFLTYFQNEAQLEKSRLLSDRFSAERPKGSFSTLEIQRTEQGDSAMYLCASRPPGQRDTGELFFGEGSRLTVL.

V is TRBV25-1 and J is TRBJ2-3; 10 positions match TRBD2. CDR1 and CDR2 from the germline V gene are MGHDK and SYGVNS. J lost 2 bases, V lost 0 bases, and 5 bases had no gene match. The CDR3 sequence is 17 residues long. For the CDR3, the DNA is TGTGCCAGCAGTGAATACGATAGCGGGGGGTACACAGATACGCAGTATTTT. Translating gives CASSEYDSGGYTDTQYF.

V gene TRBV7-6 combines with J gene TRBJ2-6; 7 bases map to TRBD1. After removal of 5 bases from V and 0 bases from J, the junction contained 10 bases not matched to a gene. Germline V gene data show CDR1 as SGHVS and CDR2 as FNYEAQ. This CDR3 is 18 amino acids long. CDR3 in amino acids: CASSPFDRALSGANVLTF. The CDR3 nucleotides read TGTGCCAGCAGCCCCTTCGACAGGGCCCTCTCTGGGGCCAACGTCCTGACTTTC.

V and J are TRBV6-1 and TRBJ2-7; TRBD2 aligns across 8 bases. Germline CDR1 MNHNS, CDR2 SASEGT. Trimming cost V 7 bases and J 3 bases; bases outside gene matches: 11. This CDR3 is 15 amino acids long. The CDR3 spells CASTSAGARNYEQYF. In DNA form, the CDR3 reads TGTGCCAGCACCTCAGCGGGGGCCCGTAACTACGAGCAGTACTTC.

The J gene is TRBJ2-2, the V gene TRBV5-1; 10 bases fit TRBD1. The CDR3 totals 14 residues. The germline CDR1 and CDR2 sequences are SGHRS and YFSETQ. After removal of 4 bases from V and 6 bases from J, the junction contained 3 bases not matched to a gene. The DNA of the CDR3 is TGCGCCAGCAGCGGGACAGGGGAATCCGGGGAGCTGTTTTTT. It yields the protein CASSGTGESGELFF.

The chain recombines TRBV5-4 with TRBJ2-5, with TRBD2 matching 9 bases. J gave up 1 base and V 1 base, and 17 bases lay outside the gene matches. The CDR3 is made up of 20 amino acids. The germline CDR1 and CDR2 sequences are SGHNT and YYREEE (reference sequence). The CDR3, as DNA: TGTGCCAGCAGCTTGCGGCGGGGGGGCATGACACTAAGAGGCCAAGAGACCCAGTACTTC. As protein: CASSLRRGGMTLRGQETQYF.

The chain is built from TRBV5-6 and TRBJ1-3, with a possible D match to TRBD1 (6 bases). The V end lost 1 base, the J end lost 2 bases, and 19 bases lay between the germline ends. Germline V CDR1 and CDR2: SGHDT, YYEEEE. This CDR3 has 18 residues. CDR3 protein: CASSLPYSGAAAGNTIYF. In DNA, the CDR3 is TGTGCCAGCAGCTTGCCGTACTCAGGGGCGGCTGCTGGAAACACCATATATTTT.

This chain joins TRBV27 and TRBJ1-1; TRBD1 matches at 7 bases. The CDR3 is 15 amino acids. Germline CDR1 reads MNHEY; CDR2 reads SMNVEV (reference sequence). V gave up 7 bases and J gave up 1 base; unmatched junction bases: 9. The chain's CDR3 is CASKNGRTGNTEAFF. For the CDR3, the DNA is TGTGCCAGCAAGAACGGACGGACAGGGAACACTGAAGCTTTCTTT.

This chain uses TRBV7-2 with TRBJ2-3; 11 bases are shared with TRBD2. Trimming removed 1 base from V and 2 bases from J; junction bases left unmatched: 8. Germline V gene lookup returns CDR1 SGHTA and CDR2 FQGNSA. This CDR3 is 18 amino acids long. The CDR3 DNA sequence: TGTGCCAGCAGCTTAGGAGTGGGGGGACTAGCGGCCACAGATACGCAGTATTTT. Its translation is CASSLGVGGLAATDTQYF.

The DNA of the CDR3 is TGCGCCAGCAGCCATTCCACCATTGGACAGGGAAAACCCCCAGGGGAGCTGTTTTTT. Its protein is CASSHSTIGQGKPPGELFF. V gene TRBV4-3 combines with J gene TRBJ2-2, with TRBD1 matching 8 bases. This CDR3 has 19 residues. Looked up from germline, CDR1 is LGHNA and CDR2 is YSLEER. J lost 8 bases, V lost 3 bases, and 20 bases had no gene match.

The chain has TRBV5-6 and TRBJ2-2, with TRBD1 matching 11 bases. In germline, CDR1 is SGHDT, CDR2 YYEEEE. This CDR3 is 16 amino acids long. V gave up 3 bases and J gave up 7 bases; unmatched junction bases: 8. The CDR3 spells CASSSGQGAPGGELFF. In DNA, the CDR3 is TGTGCCAGCAGCTCCGGACAGGGGGCGCCCGGCGGGGAGCTGTTTTTT.

This CDR3 is CATSPGQGESNTEAFF. For the CDR3, the DNA is TGTGCCACCAGCCCGGGACAGGGTGAGTCGAACACTGAAGCTTTCTTT. This chain connects TRBV10-3 to TRBJ1-1; 9 bases map to TRBD1. CDR1 is ENHRY and CDR2 is SYGVKD in the germline V gene. Trimming removed 10 bases from V and 1 base from J; junction bases left unmatched: 13. The CDR3 is 16 amino acids.

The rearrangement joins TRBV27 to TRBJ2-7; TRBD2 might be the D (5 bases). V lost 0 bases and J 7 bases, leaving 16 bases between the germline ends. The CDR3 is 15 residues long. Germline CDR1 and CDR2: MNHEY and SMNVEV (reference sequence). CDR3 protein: CASSLSSGVTGEQYF. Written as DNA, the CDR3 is TGTGCCAGCAGTTTATCGTCAGGCGTTACGGGGGAGCAGTACTTC.

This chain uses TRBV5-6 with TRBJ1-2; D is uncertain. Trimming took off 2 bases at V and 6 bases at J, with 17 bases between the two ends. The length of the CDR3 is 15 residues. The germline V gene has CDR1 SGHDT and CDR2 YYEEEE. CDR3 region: CASSFWTSPSNGYTF. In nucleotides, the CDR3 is TGTGCCAGCAGCTTCTGGACTTCCCCTTCTAATGGCTACACCTTC.

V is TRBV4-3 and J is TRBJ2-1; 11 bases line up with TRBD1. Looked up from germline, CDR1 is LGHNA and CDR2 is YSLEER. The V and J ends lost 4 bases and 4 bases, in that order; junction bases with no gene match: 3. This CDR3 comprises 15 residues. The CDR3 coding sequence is TGCGCCAGCAGCCCCGGACAGGGGGCGTACAATGAGCAGTTCTTC. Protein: CASSPGQGAYNEQFF.